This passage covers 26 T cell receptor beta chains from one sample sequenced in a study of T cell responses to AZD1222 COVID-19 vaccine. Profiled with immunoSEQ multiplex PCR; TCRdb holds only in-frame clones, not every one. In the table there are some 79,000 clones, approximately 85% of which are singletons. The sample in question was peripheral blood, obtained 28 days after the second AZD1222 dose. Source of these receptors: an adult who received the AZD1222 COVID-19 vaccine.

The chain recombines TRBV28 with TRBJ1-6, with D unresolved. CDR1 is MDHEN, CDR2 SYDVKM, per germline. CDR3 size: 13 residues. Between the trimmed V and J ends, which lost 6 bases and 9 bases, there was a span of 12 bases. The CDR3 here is CASSPSVASPLHF. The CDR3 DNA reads TGTGCCAGCAGCCCGAGTGTCGCTTCACCCCTCCACTTT.

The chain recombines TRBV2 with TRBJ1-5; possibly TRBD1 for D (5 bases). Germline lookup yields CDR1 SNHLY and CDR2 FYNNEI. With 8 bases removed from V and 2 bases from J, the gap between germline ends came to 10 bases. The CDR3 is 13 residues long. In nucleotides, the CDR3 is TGTGCCAGCGGAACGGGGGGCAATCAGCCCCAGCATTTT. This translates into CASGTGGNQPQHF.

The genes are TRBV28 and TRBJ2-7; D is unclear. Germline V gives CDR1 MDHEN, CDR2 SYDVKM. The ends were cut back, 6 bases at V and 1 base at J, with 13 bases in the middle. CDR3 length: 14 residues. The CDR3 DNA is TGTGCCAGCAGACCCCCTGGGGTGTCCTACGAGCAGTACTTC. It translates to CASRPPGVSYEQYF.

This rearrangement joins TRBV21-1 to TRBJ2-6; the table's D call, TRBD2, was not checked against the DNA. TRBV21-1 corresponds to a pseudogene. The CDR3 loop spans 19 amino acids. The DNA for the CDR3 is TGTGCCAGCAGCCCTCGCGACGGGAACTCATCTTCTGGGGCCAACGTCCTGACTTTC. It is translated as CASSPRDGNSSSGANVLTF.

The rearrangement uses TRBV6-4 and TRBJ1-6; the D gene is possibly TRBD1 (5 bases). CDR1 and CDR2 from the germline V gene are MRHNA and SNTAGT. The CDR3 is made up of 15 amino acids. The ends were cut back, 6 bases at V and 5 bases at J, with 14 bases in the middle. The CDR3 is CASRGIRVHNSPLHF. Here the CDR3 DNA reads TGTGCCAGCAGAGGTATCAGGGTACATAATTCACCCCTCCACTTT.

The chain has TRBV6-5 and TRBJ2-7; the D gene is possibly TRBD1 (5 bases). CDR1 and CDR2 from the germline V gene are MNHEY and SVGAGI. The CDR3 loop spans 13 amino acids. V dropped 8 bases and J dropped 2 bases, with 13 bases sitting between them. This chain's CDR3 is CASQETATYEQYF. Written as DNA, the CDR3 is TGTGCCAGCCAGGAGACAGCTACCTACGAGCAGTACTTC.

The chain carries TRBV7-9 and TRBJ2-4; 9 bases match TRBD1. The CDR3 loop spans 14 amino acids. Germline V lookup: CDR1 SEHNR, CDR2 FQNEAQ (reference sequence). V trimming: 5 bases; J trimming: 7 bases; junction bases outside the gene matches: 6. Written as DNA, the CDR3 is TGTGCCAGCAGCAATCCGGGACAGGGTAACATTCAGTACTTC. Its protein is CASSNPGQGNIQYF. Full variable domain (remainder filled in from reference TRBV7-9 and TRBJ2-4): DTGVSQNPRHKITKRGQNVTFRCDPISEHNRLYWYRQTLGQGPEFLTYFQNEAQLEKSRLLSDRFSAERPKGSFSTLEIQRTEQGDSAMYLCASSNPGQGNIQYFGAGTRLSVL.

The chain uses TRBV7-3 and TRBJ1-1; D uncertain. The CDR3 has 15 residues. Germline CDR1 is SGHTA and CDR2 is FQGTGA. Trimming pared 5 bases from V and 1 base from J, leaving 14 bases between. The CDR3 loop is CASSLESLRNTEAFF. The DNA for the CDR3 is TGTGCCAGCAGCCTCGAGTCACTTAGGAACACTGAAGCTTTCTTT.

This CDR3 reads CASRGDRASGNTIYF. DNA for the CDR3: TGTGCCAGCAGGGGGGACAGGGCGAGCGGAAACACCATATATTTT. J is TRBJ1-3 and V is TRBV6-5; the match to TRBD1 covers 9 bases. Looked up from germline, CDR1 is MNHEY and CDR2 is SVGAGI. The CDR3 has 15 residues. The J segment lost 4 bases and the V segment lost 6 bases, leaving 7 bases of the junction unmatched.

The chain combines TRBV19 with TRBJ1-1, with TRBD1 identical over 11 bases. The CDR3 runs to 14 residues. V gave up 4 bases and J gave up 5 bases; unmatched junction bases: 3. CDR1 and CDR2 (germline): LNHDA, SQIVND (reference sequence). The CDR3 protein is CASSKGQGVTEAFF. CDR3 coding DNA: TGTGCCAGTAGTAAGGGACAGGGGGTGACTGAAGCTTTCTTT. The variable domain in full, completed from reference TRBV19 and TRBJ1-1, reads DGGITQSPKYLFRKEGQNVTLSCEQNLNHDAMYWYRQDPGQGLRLIYYSQIVNDFQKGDIAEGYSVSREKKESFPLTVTSAQKNPTAFYLCASSKGQGVTEAFFGQGTRLTVV.

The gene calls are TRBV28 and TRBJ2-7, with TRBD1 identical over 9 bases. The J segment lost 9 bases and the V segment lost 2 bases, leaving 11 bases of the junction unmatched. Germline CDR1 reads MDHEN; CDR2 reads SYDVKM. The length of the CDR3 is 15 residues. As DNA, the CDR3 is TGTGCCAGCAGTTTAGAGGGACAGGGTCCCGGTCGGCAGTACTTC. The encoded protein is CASSLEGQGPGRQYF. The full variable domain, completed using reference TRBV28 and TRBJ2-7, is DVKVTQSSRYLVKRTGEKVFLECVQDMDHENMFWYRQDPGLGLRLIYFSYDVKMKEKGDIPEGYSVSREKKERFSLILESASTNQTSMYLCASSLEGQGPGRQYFGPGTRLTVT.

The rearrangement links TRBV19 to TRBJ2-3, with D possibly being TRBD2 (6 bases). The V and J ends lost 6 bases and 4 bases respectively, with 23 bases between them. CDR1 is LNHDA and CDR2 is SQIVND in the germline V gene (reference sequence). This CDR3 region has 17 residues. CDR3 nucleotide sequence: TGTGCCAGTAGCACCCGGGTGGCGGGGCCCCCCCCAGATACGCAGTATTTT. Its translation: CASSTRVAGPPPDTQYF.

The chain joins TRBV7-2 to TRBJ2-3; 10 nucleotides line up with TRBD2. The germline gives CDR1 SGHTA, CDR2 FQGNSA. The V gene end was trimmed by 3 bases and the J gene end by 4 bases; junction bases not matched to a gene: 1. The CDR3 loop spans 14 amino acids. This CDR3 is CASSFSGRPDTQYF. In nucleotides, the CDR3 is TGTGCCAGCAGCTTTAGCGGGAGGCCAGATACGCAGTATTTT.

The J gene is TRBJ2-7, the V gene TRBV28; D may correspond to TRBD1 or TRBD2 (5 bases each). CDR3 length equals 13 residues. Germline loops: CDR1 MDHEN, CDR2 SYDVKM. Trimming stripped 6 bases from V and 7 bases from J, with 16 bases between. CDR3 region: CASRPGPLREQYF. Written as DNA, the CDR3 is TGTGCCAGCAGACCGGGACCACTTCGGGAGCAGTACTTC.

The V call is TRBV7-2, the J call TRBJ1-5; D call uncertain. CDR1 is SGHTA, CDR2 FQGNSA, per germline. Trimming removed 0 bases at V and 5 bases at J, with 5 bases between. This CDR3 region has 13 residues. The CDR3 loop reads CASSLASHQPQHF. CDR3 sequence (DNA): TGTGCCAGCAGCTTAGCCAGTCATCAGCCCCAGCATTTT.

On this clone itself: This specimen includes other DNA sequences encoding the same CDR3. The CDR3 protein is CASSLAGSNTGELFF. DNA for the CDR3: TGTGCCAGCAGCTTAGCGGGGTCGAACACCGGGGAGCTGTTTTTT. This chain links TRBV7-2 with TRBJ2-2; D is ambiguous. V was shortened by 0 bases and J by 0 bases, with 5 bases between the two germline ends. Germline V gene lookup returns CDR1 SGHTA and CDR2 FQGNSA. This CDR3 is 15 amino acids long. Looking up the rest from reference TRBV7-2 and TRBJ2-2 gives the full variable domain: GAGVSQSPSNKVTEKGKDVELRCDPISGHTALYWYRQSLGQGLEFLIYFQGNSAPDKSGLPSDRFSAERTGGSVSTLTIQRTQQEDSAVYLCASSLAGSNTGELFFGEGSRLTVL.

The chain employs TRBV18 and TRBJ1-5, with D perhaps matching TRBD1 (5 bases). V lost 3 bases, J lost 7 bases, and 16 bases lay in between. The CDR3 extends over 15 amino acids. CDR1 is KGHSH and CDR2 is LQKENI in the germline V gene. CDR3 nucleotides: TGTGCCAGCTCACCCCTTGGGGGTGGAGGGCAGCCCCAGCATTTT. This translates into CASSPLGGGGQPQHF.

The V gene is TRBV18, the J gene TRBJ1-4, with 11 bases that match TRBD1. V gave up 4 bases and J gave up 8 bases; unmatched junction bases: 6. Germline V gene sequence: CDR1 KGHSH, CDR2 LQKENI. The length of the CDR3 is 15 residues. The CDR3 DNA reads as TGTGCCAGCTCACTAGAGGACAGGGGGCAAGAAAAACTGTTTTTT. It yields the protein CASSLEDRGQEKLFF.

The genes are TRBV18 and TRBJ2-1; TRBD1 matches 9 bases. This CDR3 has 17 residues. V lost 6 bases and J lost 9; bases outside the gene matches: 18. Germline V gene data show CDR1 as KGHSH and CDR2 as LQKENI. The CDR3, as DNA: TGTGCCAGCTCGCCGTCGCCCGGGACAGGGATAGGAGGTGAGCAGTTCTTC. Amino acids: CASSPSPGTGIGGEQFF.

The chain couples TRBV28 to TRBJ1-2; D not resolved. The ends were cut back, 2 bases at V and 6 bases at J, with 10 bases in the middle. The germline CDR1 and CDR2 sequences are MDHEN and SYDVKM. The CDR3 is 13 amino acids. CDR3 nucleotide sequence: TGTGCCAGCAGTTTAGGGGTAGTGGATGGCTACACCTTC. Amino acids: CASSLGVVDGYTF.

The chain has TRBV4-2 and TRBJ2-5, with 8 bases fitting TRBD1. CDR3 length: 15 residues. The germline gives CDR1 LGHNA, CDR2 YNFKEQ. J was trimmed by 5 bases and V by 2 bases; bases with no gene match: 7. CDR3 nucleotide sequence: TGTGCCAGCAGCCAAACCGGGACAGGACGGGAGACCCAGTACTTC. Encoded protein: CASSQTGTGRETQYF.

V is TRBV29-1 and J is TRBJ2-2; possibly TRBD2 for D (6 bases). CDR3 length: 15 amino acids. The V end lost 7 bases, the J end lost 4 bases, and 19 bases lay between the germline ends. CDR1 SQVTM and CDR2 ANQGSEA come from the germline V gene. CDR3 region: CSATQSGGGTGELFF. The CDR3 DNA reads TGCAGCGCCACTCAGTCCGGGGGTGGCACCGGGGAGCTGTTTTTT.

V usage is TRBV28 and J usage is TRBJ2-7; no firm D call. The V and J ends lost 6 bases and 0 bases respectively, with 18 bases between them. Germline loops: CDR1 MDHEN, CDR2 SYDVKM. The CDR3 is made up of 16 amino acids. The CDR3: CASSLALGWDSYEQYF. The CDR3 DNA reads TGTGCCAGCAGCTTAGCCTTAGGCTGGGACTCCTACGAGCAGTACTTC.

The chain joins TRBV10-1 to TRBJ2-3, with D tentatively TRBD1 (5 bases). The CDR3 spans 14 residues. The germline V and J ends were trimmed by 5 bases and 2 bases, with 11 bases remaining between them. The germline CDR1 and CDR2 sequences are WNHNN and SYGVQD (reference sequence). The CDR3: CASSRQTYTDTQYF. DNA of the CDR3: TGCGCCAGCAGTCGACAGACCTACACAGATACGCAGTATTTT.

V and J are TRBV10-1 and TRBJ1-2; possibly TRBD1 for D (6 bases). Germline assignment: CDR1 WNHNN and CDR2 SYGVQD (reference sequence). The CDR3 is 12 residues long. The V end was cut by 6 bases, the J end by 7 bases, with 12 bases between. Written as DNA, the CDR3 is TGCGCCAGCAGCCCCGAGGGGGGTGGCTACACCTTC. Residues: CASSPEGGGYTF.

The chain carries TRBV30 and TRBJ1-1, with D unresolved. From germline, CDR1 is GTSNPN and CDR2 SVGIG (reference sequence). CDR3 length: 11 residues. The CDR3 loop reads CAQREAVEAFF. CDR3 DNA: TGTGCACAGAGGGAGGCTGTTGAAGCTTTCTTT. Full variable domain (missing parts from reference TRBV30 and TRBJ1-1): SQTIHQWPATLVQPVGSPLSLECTVEGTSNPNLYWYRQAAGRGLQLLFYSVGIGQISSEVPQNLSASRPQDRQFILSSKKLLLSDSGFYLCAQREAVEAFFGQGTRLTVV.